This TCR beta chain is from a study of vaccination and CD4 T cells after COVID-19 (dated by TCRdb to between 2021 and 2022). Study-level background: Every convalescent patient had a positive nasal swab PCR test for SARS-CoV-2, with mild disease in 9 or 10 patients and severe disease in one. In the convalescent cohort there were six males and four females, among whom were two Hispanic individuals, seven Caucasians, two Asians and one multiracial person. Participants got two doses of the Pfizer-BioNTech BNT162b2 vaccine (n=8) or two doses of the Moderna mRNA-1273 vaccine (n=2). Post-COVID blood samples from convalescent patients were collected a median of about 100 days after diagnosis, with a range of roughly 30 to 170 days. The time from the second vaccine dose to post-vaccine blood sampling had a median of roughly 70 days and ranged from about 14 to 250 days. The spike-specific CD4+ TCR repertoire was compared before and after mRNA vaccination in 10 to 11 COVID-19 convalescent patients and 4 infection-naive healthy vaccine recipients.

What the study reported, not specific to this receptor: An increase in the median number of SARS-CoV-2-reactive clonotypes from 20 to 25 after infection to 35 to 40 after vaccination was observed, but the change was not found to be significant. Only a relatively small number of convalescent patients were included in the study, and early timepoints following natural infection were not analyzed. Of the vaccine-specific clones in convalescent patients, 304 of 307, or nearly all, reacted only to SARS-CoV-2 spike and did not cross-react with common cold coronaviruses. In convalescent patients, a median 86.3% of post-vaccine SARS-CoV-2-reactive clones were detected only after vaccination, and vaccine-specific priming was suggested by this finding.

About this clonotype: Its antigen remains undetermined. No much larger clonotype is one base removed from it; base qualities were not supplied.

The convalescent patients' positive SARS-CoV-2 PCR tests were from March to December 2020, which was before the Alpha, Beta and Delta variants emerged in the United States. Ficoll-Paque Plus gradient centrifugation was used to isolate PBMCs from whole blood, and the isolated PBMCs were then either used fresh or cryopreserved at -140C. Library generation was performed with PCR. The sequencer listed for this sample is Illumina iSeq 100. The authors' analysis ran thus. Non-productive sequences were removed, and CDR3s not starting with C, not ending with F or W, or shorter than 7 amino acids were discarded. CDR3 homology was assessed with Levenshtein distances (stringdist) and unrooted phylogenetic trees (ape) in R version 3.6.1. TCRdb trimmed the raw reads at Q25, called clones with MiXCR and kept productive beta chains. When rows share a CDR3 protein, they turn into one entry using the most common DNA and genes. These V and J calls derive from TCRdb rather than the authors' analysis. The sample records about 18,000 distinct CDR3 sequences, roughly 62% of which are singletons. The leading ten clones occupy 0.95% to 1.3% of the sample.

Sequences SEHNR (CDR1) and FQNEAQ (CDR2) are obtained from the germline V gene (reference sequence). V was cut back by 3 bases and J by 6 bases, leaving a gap of 15 bases between them. The cysteine opens and the phenylalanine closes a CDR3 of 14 amino acids. The retained sequence is limited to the CDR3, 42 bases, with the frame set at the first base. The V and J genes are TRBV7-9 and TRBJ2-7; tentative D gene TRBD2, with 6 bases matching. The sequence was collected from a human donor who had recovered from COVID-19. Material: CD4+ T cells from blood, obtained after SARS-CoV-2 vaccination. The CDR3 reads CASSFGGTLVEQYF. At the DNA level, the sequence is TGTGCCAGCAGCTTCGGCGGGACTCTCGTCGAGCAGTACTTC.